This TCR beta chain was documented in a study of T cell clonotyping in hematopoietic cell transplantation (dated by TCRdb to the early 2020s). General notes on the study: Recipient samples taken before transplant were collected after cytoreduction. A total of more than 110 blood samples were gathered in the study from roughly 37 consecutive transplant recipients along with their related donors. Recruitment of patients was conducted between 2015 and January 2017, and follow-up was continued until September 2020 or death. The full study reports these points: Recipient TCR diversity fell after transplant, with pathologically expanded clonotypes rising progressively from day 30 to day 180. Recipient repertoires showed only a small fraction of overlap with donor repertoires, and over 95% appeared de novo at the given depth. The sample size was limited and the cells went unsorted, which meant the CD4 and CD8 repertoire contributions could not be told apart. Broader posttransplant TCR repertoire diversity was predicted by donor and pretransplant recipient Inverse Simpson Index values.

Points on this clone: Its antigen is unknown. Base qualities are not recorded, but no much larger clone differs from it by a single base.

The sample's time point, from its label and the paper: recipient sample about 28 days before transplant, after cytoreduction. Blood samples were obtained from recipients approximately 28 days before transplant and at days 30, 100 and 180 after transplant. Nuclei Lysis Solution was used to extract genomic DNA from fresh or cryopreserved unfractionated peripheral blood mononuclear cells. The immunoSEQ assay, a bias-controlled multiplex PCR using V- and J-specific primers, was used to amplify TCR beta CDR3 regions from genomic DNA. A second PCR step added a proprietary barcode and Illumina adapter sequences to the CDR3 amplicons. An Illumina MiSeq instrument was used to sequence the CDR3 libraries. Per the source publication's procedure: Export and quality control were done with immunoSEQ Analyzer 3.0, while downstream analyses used R Bioconductor and Immunarch. Only productive rearrangements within the normalized downsampled data set were used in the calculation of repertoire metrics. In the normalized cohort, clonotypes with more than 5 templates were defined as pathologically expanded. Repertoire diversity was measured with the Inverse Simpson Index. CMV-specificity analyses were carried out on the non-normalized data set to capture all clonotypes. TCRdb holds this immuneACCESS table with in-frame rearrangements only. Some clones are missing; in checked studies, unresolved V genes explain under half, and the rest has no known cause. From that table come the V and J calls and clone size; the DNA was used to work out D and trimming. The sample data list approximately 22,000 clones, and under 90% of these were observed just once. The ten largest clones represent around 3.6% of the sample.

CDR1 and CDR2 are read off the germline V gene as SQVTM and ANQGSEA. The CDR3 sequence holds 13 residues, the cysteine and phenylalanine included. Only CDR3 DNA remains: 39 bases, in frame from the first base. For this chain, trimming is 7 bases at the V end and 9 bases at the J end, and the number of junction bases without a gene match is 6. The V gene is TRBV29-1 and the J gene is TRBJ2-1; TRBD2 lines up with 13 middle nucleotides. The sequence was obtained from a man younger than 35 with biphenotypic leukemia. Some clones in this sample may be carry-over from other donors' samples. The starting material was peripheral blood mononuclear cells, obtained before stem cell transplant. The CDR3 has the sequence CSGGLAGLSEQFF. DNA sequence: TGCAGCGGGGGACTAGCGGGACTGAGTGAGCAGTTCTTC.